These T cell receptor beta chains were read from a single sample in a study of OX40 agonist ivuxolimab in advanced cancers. Here immunoSEQ multiplex PCR was the method, and the copy in TCRdb shows in-frame clones only, minus some. The sample holds around 97,000 clones, 84% seen once. Specimen: CD4+ or CD8+ T cells sorted from blood, collected in a trial of the OX40 agonist ivuxolimab. Receptors were obtained from an adult with an advanced solid tumor such as melanoma, head and neck, liver or kidney cancer. The CDR3 runs from the conserved cysteine through the conserved F or W. A D gene is named only where the DNA matches it firmly. Expanded clones are given a class, and other clones once, few, many or no size at all.

>TRBD2|TRBJ2-1|-|TRBV2
CASSETVTGTSEFEQFF
TGTGCCAGCAGTGAGACAGTTACCGGGACTAGTGAGTTTGAGCAGTTCTTC
>-|TRBJ2-3|-|TRBV5-4
CASTPNRDFYSDTQYF
TGTGCCAGCACCCCAAACCGGGACTTTTACTCAGATACGCAGTATTTT
>-|TRBJ2-3|-|TRBV9
CASSVGGVGDTQYF
TGTGCCAGCAGCGTAGGAGGGGTAGGGGATACGCAGTATTTT
>-|TRBJ2-7|-|TRBV19
CASKQLAKGNEQYF
TGTGCCAGTAAGCAATTAGCGAAGGGTAACGAGCAGTACTTC
>TRBD2|TRBJ2-4|-|TRBV25-1
CASSPAGDGSIQYF
TGTGCCAGCAGTCCAGCGGGGGACGGGAGCATTCAGTACTTC
>TRBD1|TRBJ1-1|-|TRBV12-5
CASWTGGDTEAFF
TGTGCTAGTTGGACAGGGGGGGACACTGAAGCTTTCTTT
>-|TRBJ2-2|once|TRBV5-1
CASSLNGNTGELFF
TGCGCCAGCAGCTTAAACGGTAACACCGGGGAGCTGTTTTTT
>-|TRBJ2-1|-|TRBV18
CASSPTPPGSPLYNEQFF
TGTGCCAGCTCACCGACTCCCCCAGGGAGCCCCCTTTACAATGAGCAGTTCTTC
>-|TRBJ2-1|-|TRBV6-1
CASSDLGFEQFF
TGTGCCAGCAGTGACTTGGGGTTCGAGCAGTTCTTC
>-|TRBJ1-5|once|TRBV6-1
CASSGEMGNQPQHF
TGTGCCAGCAGTGGGGAAATGGGCAATCAGCCCCAGCATTTT